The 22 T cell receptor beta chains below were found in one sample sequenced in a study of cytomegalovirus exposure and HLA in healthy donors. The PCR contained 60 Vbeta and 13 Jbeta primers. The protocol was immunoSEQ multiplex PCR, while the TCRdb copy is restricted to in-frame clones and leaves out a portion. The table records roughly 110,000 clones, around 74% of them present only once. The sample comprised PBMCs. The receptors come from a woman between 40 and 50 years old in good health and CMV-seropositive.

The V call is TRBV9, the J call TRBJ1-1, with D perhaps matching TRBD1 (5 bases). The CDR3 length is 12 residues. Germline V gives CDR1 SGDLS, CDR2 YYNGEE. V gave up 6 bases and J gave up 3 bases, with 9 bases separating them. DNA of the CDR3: TGTGCCAGCAAGGGAGGGGACACTGAAGCTTTCTTT. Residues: CASKGGDTEAFF.

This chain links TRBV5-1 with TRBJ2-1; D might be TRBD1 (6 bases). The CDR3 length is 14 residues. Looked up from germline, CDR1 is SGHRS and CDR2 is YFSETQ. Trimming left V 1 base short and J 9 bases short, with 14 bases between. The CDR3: CASSLRTDRGEQFF. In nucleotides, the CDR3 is TGCGCCAGCAGCTTGCGGACAGACCGGGGTGAGCAGTTCTTC.

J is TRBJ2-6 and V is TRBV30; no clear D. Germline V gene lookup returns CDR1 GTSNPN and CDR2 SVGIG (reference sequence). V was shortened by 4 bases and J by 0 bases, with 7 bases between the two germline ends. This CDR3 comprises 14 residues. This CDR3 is CAWIAVSGANVLTF. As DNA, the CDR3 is TGTGCCTGGATCGCGGTCTCTGGGGCCAACGTCCTGACTTTC.

CDR3 sequence (DNA): TGCGCCAGCAGCCAGAATACCTTTCGAGGGGGTTCTGGGCAGCCCCAGCATTTT. Its protein product is CASSQNTFRGGSGQPQHF. The rearrangement uses TRBV4-1 and TRBJ1-5; possible D gene TRBD1, 6 bases. Per the germline V gene, CDR1 is MGHRA and CDR2 is YSYEKL. The CDR3 is made up of 18 amino acids. V gave up 3 bases and J gave up 7 bases, with 25 bases separating them.

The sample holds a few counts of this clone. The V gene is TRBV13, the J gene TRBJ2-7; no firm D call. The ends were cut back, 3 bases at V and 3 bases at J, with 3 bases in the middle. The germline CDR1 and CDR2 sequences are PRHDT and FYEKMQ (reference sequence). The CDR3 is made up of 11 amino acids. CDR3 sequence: CASSFSYEQYF. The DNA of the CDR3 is TGTGCCAGCAGCTTCAGCTACGAGCAGTACTTC.

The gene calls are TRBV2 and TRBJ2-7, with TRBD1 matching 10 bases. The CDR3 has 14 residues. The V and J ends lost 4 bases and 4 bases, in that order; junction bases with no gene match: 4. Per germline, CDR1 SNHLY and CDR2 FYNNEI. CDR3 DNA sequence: TGTGCCAGCAGTGCCGGGACAGGGGAGTACGAGCAGTACTTC. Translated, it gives CASSAGTGEYEQYF.

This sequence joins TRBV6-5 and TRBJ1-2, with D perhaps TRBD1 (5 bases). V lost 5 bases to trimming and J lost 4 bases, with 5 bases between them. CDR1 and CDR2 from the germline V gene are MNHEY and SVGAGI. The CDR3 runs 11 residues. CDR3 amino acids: CASSDSYGYTF. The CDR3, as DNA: TGTGCCAGCAGTGACAGCTATGGCTACACCTTC.

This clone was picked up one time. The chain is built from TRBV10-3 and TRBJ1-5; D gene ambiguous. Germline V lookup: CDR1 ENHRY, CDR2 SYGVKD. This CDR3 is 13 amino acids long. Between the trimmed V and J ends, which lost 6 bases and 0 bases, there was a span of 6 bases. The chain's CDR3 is CAIRGDSNQPQHF. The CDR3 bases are TGTGCCATCAGGGGCGATAGCAATCAGCCCCAGCATTTT.

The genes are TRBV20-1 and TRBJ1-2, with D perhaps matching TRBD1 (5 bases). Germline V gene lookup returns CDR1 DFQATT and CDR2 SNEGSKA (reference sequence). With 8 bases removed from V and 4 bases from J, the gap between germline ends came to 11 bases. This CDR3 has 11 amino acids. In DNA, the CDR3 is TGCAGTCCAGGGTTAGGCTATGGCTACACCTTC. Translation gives CSPGLGYGYTF.

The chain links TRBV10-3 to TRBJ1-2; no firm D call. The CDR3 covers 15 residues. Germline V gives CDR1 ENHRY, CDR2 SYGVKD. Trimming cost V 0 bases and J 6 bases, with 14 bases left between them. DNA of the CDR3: TGTGCCATCAGTGAGTCGAGTCTGGGGAGGGATGGCTACACCTTC. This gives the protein CAISESSLGRDGYTF.

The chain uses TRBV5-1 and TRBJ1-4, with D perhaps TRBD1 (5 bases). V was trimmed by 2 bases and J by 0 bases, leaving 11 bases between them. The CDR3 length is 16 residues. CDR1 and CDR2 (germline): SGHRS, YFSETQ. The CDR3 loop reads CASSFTSGSTNEKLFF. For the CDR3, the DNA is TGCGCCAGCAGCTTCACGTCAGGGTCAACTAATGAAAAACTGTTTTTT.

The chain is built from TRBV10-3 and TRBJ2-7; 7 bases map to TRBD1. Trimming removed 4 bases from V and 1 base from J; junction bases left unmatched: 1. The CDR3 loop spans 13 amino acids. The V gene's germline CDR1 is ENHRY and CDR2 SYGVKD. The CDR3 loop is CAISGQGSYEQYF. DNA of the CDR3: TGTGCCATCAGTGGACAGGGTTCCTACGAGCAGTACTTC.

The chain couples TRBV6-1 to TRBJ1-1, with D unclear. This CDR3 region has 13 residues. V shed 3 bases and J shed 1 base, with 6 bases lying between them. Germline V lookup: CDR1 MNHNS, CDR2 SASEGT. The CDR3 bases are TGTGCCAGCAGTGAGTCCAGGAACACTGAAGCTTTCTTT. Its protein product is CASSESRNTEAFF.

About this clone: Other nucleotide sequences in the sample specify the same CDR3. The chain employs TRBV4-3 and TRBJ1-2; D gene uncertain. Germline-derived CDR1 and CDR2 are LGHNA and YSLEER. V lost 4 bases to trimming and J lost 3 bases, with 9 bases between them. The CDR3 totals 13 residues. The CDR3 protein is CASSRSGDYGYTF. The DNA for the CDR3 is TGCGCCAGCAGCCGTAGCGGGGACTATGGCTACACCTTC.

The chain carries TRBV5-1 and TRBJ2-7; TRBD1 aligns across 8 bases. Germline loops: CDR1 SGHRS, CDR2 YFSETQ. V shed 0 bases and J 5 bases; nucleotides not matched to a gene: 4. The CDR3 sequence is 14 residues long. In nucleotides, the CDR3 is TGCGCCAGCAGCTTGGTGCAGGGGGCCCACGAGCAGTACTTC. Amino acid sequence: CASSLVQGAHEQYF.

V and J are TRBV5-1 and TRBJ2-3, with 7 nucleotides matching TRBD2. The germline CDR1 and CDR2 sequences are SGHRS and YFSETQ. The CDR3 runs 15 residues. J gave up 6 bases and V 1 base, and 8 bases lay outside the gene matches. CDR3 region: CASSLRSGEGDTQYF. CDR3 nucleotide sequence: TGCGCCAGCAGCTTGAGATCCGGGGAGGGGGATACGCAGTATTTT.

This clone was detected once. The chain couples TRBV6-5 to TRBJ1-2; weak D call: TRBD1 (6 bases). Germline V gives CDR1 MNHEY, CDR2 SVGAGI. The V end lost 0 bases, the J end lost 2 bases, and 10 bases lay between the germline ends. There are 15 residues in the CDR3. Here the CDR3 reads CASSYSLQGNYGYTF. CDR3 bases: TGTGCCAGCAGTTACTCTTTACAGGGCAACTATGGCTACACCTTC.

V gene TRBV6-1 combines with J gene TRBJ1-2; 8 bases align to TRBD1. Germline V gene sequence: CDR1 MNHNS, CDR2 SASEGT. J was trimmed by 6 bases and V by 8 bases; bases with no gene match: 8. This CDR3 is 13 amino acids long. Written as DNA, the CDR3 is TGTGCCAGCCAAAACTCAGGGGGCGATGGCTACACCTTC. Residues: CASQNSGGDGYTF.

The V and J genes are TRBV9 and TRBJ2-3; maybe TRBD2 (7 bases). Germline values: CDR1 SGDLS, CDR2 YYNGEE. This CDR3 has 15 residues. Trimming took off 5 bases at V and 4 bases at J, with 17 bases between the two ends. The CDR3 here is CASRGGQGVSDTQYF. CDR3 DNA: TGTGCCAGCAGGGGGGGGCAGGGAGTTTCAGATACGCAGTATTTT.

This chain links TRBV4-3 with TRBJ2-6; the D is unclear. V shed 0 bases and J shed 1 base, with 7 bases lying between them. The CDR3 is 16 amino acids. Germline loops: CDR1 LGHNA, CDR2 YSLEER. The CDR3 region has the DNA TGCGCCAGCAGCCAAGATCTAAGTTCTGGGGCCAACGTCCTGACTTTC. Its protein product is CASSQDLSSGANVLTF.

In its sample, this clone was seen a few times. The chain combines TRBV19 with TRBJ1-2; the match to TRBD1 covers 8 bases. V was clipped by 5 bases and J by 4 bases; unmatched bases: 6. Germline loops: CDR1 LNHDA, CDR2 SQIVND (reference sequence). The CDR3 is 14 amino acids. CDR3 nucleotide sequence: TGTGCCAGTAGTCTGACAGGGGACCTCTATGGCTACACCTTC. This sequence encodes CASSLTGDLYGYTF.

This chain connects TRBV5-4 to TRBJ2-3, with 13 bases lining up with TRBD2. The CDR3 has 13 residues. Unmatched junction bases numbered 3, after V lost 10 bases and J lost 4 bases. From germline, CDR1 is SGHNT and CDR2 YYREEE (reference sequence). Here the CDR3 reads CAGGLAGADTQYF. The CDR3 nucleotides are TGTGCCGGTGGACTAGCGGGGGCAGATACGCAGTATTTT. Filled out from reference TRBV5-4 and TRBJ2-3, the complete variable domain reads ETGVTQSPTHLIKTRGQQVTLRCSSQSGHNTVSWYQQALGQGPQFIFQYYREEENGRGNFPPRFSGLQFPNYSSELNVNALELDDSALYLCAGGLAGADTQYFGPGTRLTVL.